This TCR beta chain was captured by sequencing in a study of blood T cell repertoires in COVID-19. The CDR3 sequence is 14 residues long. After removal of 6 bases from V and 10 bases from J, the junction contained 14 bases not matched to a gene. The germline V gene encodes CDR1 PRHDT and CDR2 FYEKMQ (reference sequence). Only in-frame clones appear in the TCRdb table, and some are missing; sequencing was by immunoSEQ multiplex PCR. This sample carries 70,000 or so clones, 75% to 85% of them seen once, and the ten largest clones take roughly 6%. This chain connects TRBV13 to TRBJ1-1; 7 bases agree with TRBD1. Sequencing was done on a sample of peripheral blood. The source of this sequence is a woman aged 60 to 75 with acute or convalescent COVID-19. The chain's CDR3 is CASSSDRARFGAFF. The DNA for the CDR3 is TGTGCCAGCAGTTCCGACAGGGCGAGATTTGGAGCTTTCTTT. The full variable domain, in which reference TRBV13 and TRBJ1-1 provide the parts outside the CDR3, is AAGVIQSPRHLIKEKRETATLKCYPIPRHDTVYWYQQGPGQDPQFLISFYEKMQSDKGSIPDRFSAQQFSDYHSELNMSSLELGDSALYFCASSSDRARFGAFFGQGTRLTVV.